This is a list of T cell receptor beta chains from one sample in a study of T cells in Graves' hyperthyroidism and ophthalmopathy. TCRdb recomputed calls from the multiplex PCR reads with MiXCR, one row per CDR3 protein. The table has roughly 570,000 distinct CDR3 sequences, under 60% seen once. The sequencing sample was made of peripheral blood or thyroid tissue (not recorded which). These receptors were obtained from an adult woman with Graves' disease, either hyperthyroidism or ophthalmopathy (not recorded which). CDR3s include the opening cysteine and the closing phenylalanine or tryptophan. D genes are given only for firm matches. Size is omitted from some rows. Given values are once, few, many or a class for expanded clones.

CDR3: CSARAPQGHTEAFF
DNA: TGCAGTGCTAGGGCCCCCCAGGGGCACACTGAAGCTTTCTTT
D: -
size: many
J: TRBJ1-1
V: TRBV20-1

CDR3: CASSLVRLAGNNEQFF
DNA: TGTGCCAGCAGCTTAGTACGGCTAGCGGGAAACAATGAGCAGTTCTTC
D: TRBD2
size: -
J: TRBJ2-1
V: TRBV7-8

CDR3: CAISEGSRGQKNQPQHF
DNA: TGTGCCATCAGTGAAGGGTCCCGGGGGCAGAAGAATCAGCCCCAGCATTTT
D: -
size: -
J: TRBJ1-5
V: TRBV12-3/TRBV12-4

CDR3: CASSQASGAQYF
DNA: TGCGCCAGCAGCCAAGCGTCGGGGGCCCAGTACTTC
D: -
size: -
J: TRBJ2-7
V: TRBV4-3

CDR3: CASSQESNTEAFF
DNA: TGTGCCAGCAGTCAGGAATCGAACACTGAAGCTTTCTTT
D: -
size: many
J: TRBJ1-1
V: TRBV2

CDR3: CASSINSQGSGNTIYF
DNA: TGTGCCAGCAGCATAAATTCACAGGGATCTGGAAACACCATATATTTT
D: -
size: many
J: TRBJ1-3
V: TRBV9

CDR3: CASSRDSPDTEAFF
DNA: TGTGCCAGCAGCCGGGACAGCCCAGACACTGAAGCTTTCTTT
D: TRBD1
size: many
J: TRBJ1-1
V: TRBV2

CDR3: CASSEGGDYGYTF
DNA: TGCGCCAGCAGTGAGGGGGGAGACTATGGCTACACCTTC
D: -
size: -
J: TRBJ1-2
V: TRBV10-2

CDR3: CAINPGTRRTEAFF
DNA: TGTGCCATCAACCCCGGGACACGGAGGACTGAAGCTTTCTTT
D: -
size: many
J: TRBJ1-1
V: TRBV10-3

CDR3: CASSLIRGFLRTEAFF
DNA: TGTGCCAGCAGCTTGATCAGGGGGTTTCTTCGGACTGAAGCTTTCTTT
D: TRBD1
size: many
J: TRBJ1-1
V: TRBV5-6

CDR3: CASSYGGEWYTGELFF
DNA: TGTGCCAGCAGTTACGGAGGGGAATGGTACACCGGGGAGCTGTTTTTT
D: -
size: -
J: TRBJ2-2
V: TRBV6-5

CDR3: CASSETGFF
DNA: TGTGCCAGCAGTGAAACAGGGTTTTTT
D: -
size: -
J: TRBJ1-4
V: TRBV2

CDR3: CASSDRANSGANVLTF
DNA: TGTGCCAGCAGTGACAGGGCCAACTCTGGGGCCAACGTCCTGACTTTC
D: TRBD1
size: few
J: TRBJ2-6
V: TRBV7-2

CDR3: CASSVGNSPPHF
DNA: TGCGCCAGCAGCGTGGGGAATTCACCCCCCCACTTT
D: -
size: -
J: TRBJ1-6
V: TRBV5-1

CDR3: CASSPQGTGVGTGELFF
DNA: TGTGCCAGCAGCCCCCAAGGGACGGGAGTAGGGACCGGGGAGCTGTTTTTT
D: -
size: many
J: TRBJ2-2
V: TRBV2

CDR3: CASSLVFGGNEQYF
DNA: TGTGCCAGCAGCTTAGTATTCGGGGGGAACGAGCAGTACTTC
D: TRBD2
size: many
J: TRBJ2-7
V: TRBV7-2

CDR3: CASSLATSQETQYF
DNA: TGTGCCAGCAGCCTGGCGACAAGCCAAGAGACCCAGTACTTC
D: -
size: -
J: TRBJ2-5
V: TRBV7-9

CDR3: CASSEGPWSSYEQYF
DNA: TGTGCCAGCAGTGAAGGGCCCTGGAGCTCCTACGAGCAGTACTTC
D: -
size: -
J: TRBJ2-7
V: TRBV2

CDR3: CASSVDGTGSAFF
DNA: TGTGCCAGCAGCGTAGACGGGACAGGCTCCGCTTTCTTT
D: TRBD1
size: -
J: TRBJ1-1
V: TRBV7-4

CDR3: CASSELSGGYRGQPQHF
DNA: TGTGCCAGCAGTGAACTTTCCGGAGGGTATCGGGGTCAGCCCCAGCATTTT
D: -
size: -
J: TRBJ1-5
V: TRBV6-1

CDR3: CASKLNRTGYNEQYF
DNA: TGTGCCAGCAAACTCAATCGTACGGGGTACAACGAGCAGTACTTC
D: -
size: -
J: TRBJ2-7
V: TRBV7-9

CDR3: CVSSSAGELFF
DNA: TGTGTCAGCAGCTCCGCCGGGGAGCTGTTTTTT
D: -
size: -
J: TRBJ2-2
V: TRBV9

CDR3: CASSLGGGPAYEQYF
DNA: TGTGCCAGCAGCCTAGGCGGGGGTCCAGCCTACGAGCAGTACTTC
D: TRBD2
size: -
J: TRBJ2-7
V: TRBV14

CDR3: CASSLRGTSGSVVKTQYF
DNA: TGTGCCAGCAGTTTAAGGGGGACTAGCGGGAGTGTCGTGAAGACCCAGTACTTC
D: TRBD2
size: few
J: TRBJ2-5
V: TRBV27

CDR3: CASRRDRLYNSPLHF
DNA: TGCGCCAGCAGGAGGGACAGATTGTATAATTCACCCCTCCACTTT
D: TRBD1
size: -
J: TRBJ1-6
V: TRBV10-1

CDR3: CARGSAGGVETQYF
DNA: TGTGCTAGAGGCTCGGCAGGGGGAGTAGAGACCCAGTACTTC
D: TRBD1
size: -
J: TRBJ2-5
V: TRBV10-3

CDR3: CASSSSLTGAEKLFF
DNA: TGTGCCAGCAGCAGCAGTCTAACGGGGGCTGAAAAACTGTTTTTT
D: -
size: -
J: TRBJ1-4
V: TRBV9

CDR3: CASVLAVRDEQFF
DNA: TGTGCCAGCGTGCTAGCGGTTCGCGACGAGCAGTTCTTC
D: TRBD2
size: -
J: TRBJ2-1
V: TRBV7-8

CDR3: CAISTTGDSLVYEQYF
DNA: TGTGCCATCAGTACCACAGGGGACTCTCTCGTCTACGAGCAGTACTTC
D: -
size: many
J: TRBJ2-7
V: TRBV10-3